The sequence of this TCR beta chain was determined in a study of a mutant IDH1 vaccine in newly diagnosed glioma. Study as a whole: Vaccination was launched 4-6 weeks after radiotherapy alone, or with temozolomide cycles. Prior therapy was radiotherapy, temozolomide, or both; most received both. Study-wide points: Of the patients, less than 95% had vaccine-induced immune responses.

Regarding time point: week 5, during vaccination. Doses consisted of 300 ug of mutant IDH1 20-mer peptide each, paired with topical imiquimod. New WHO grade 3 or 4 astrocytomas that were IDH1-mutant and ATRX-lost occurred in the donors. Germline-derived CDR1 and CDR2 are KGHSH and LQKENI. Trimming took 4 bases from V and 5 from J, leaving 14 bases between them. There are 15 residues in the CDR3. Produced via immunoSEQ multiplex PCR; TCRdb's table is partial and in-frame only. The repertoire holds some 33,000 clones, with over 50% as singletons. As concerns this clone: Its specificity is unknown.

V usage is TRBV18 and J usage is TRBJ2-2; weak D call: TRBD1 (6 bases). The sample was PBMCs, taken from a glioma patient whose treatment included an IDH1 peptide vaccine. The receptor was derived from a woman under 30 with glioma. Written as DNA, the CDR3 is TGTGCCAGCTCACTTGGGACACACAGGACCGGGGAGCTGTTTTTT. It yields the protein CASSLGTHRTGELFF.